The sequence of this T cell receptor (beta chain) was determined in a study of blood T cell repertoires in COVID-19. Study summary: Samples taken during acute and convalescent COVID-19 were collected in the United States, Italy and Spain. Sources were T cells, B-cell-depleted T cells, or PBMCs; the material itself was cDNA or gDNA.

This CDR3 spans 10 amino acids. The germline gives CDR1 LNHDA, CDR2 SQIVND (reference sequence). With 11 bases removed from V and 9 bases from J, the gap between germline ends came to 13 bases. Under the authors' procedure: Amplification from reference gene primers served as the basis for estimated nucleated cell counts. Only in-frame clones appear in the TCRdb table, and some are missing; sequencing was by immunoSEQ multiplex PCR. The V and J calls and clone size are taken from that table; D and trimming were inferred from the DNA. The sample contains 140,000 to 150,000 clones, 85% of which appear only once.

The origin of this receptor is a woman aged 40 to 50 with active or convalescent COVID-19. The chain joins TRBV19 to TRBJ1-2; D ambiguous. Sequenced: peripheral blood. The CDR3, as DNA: TGTGCCCCACGAAACCTACGCTACACCTTC. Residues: CAPRNLRYTF.